This paragraph covers one TCR beta chain sequence. V was trimmed by 5 bases and J by 4 bases, leaving 8 bases between them. Germline CDR1 reads SEHNR; CDR2 reads FQNEAQ (reference sequence). The CDR3 totals 12 residues. The entry originates in a study of blood T cell repertoires in COVID-19. Whole-study context: Spain, Italy and the United States supplied samples that represented acute and convalescent COVID-19. Sources were T cells, B-cell-depleted T cells, or PBMCs; the material itself was cDNA or gDNA.

In the study's own analysis: Reference gene primer amplification in the assay estimated nucleated cell counts. Assay used: immunoSEQ multiplex PCR; TCRdb lists only in-frame clones, some missing. D and trimming were read from the DNA, whereas the V and J calls and clone size are those reported in that table. The table lists 200,000 to 250,000 clones, 86% of them singletons. This receptor was taken from a man older than 75 with acute or convalescent COVID-19. V gene TRBV7-9 combines with J gene TRBJ1-1; no clear D. The sequenced sample consisted of peripheral blood. The CDR3 coding sequence is TGTGCCAGCAGCGGGTCGGGCACTGAAGCTTTCTTT. Translated: CASSGSGTEAFF.